Following are 6 T cell receptor beta chains from one sample sequenced in a study of Graves' ophthalmopathy and Graves' hyperthyroidism. Amplification of the TCR beta CDR3 regions used RNA transcripts (as template). Amplification began with first-round RT-PCR using HTBI primers, then second-round multiplex PCR was performed. TCRdb re-called the multiplex PCR reads through MiXCR, storing one row per CDR3 protein. Altogether about 220,000 distinct CDR3 sequences are present, 20% to 25% being singletons, with the ten largest covering roughly 40%. Sample: peripheral blood. The receptors were gathered from a woman aged 45-60 years with Graves' ophthalmopathy.

This chain links TRBV19 with TRBJ2-2; 9 bases map to TRBD1. The junction had 4 bases not matched to a gene; V was cut back by 4 bases and J by 4 bases. Germline V gives CDR1 LNHDA, CDR2 SQIVND (reference sequence). This CDR3 region has 15 residues. CDR3 DNA: TGTGCCAGTAGTAAGGGACAGGGTTTCACCGGGGAGCTGTTTTTT. This codes for CASSKGQGFTGELFF.

This clonotype was detected ten times or more. This chain uses TRBV3-1 with TRBJ1-2, with D hard to call. Germline V gives CDR1 LGHDT, CDR2 YNNKEL (reference sequence). The V and J ends lost 6 bases and 2 bases respectively, with 13 bases between them. The CDR3 totals 14 residues. CDR3 DNA sequence: TGTGCCAGCAGGAGCTCTGGCAGCAACTATGGCTACACCTTC. This translates into CASRSSGSNYGYTF.

This clonotype was observed many times. The V and J genes are TRBV20-1 and TRBJ1-3, with no clear D. In germline, CDR1 is DFQATT, CDR2 SNEGSKA (reference sequence). This CDR3 is built from 12 residues. Between the trimmed V and J ends, which lost 0 bases and 3 bases, there was a span of 3 bases. CDR3 sequence: CSAREGGNTIYF. CDR3 nucleotides: TGCAGTGCTAGAGAAGGTGGAAACACCATATATTTT.

The J gene is TRBJ1-5, the V gene TRBV11-2; D unclear. The length of the CDR3 is 15 residues. V lost 0 bases to trimming and J lost 3 bases, with 9 bases between them. CDR1 and CDR2 from the germline V gene are SGHAT and FQNNGV. DNA for the CDR3: TGTGCCAGCAGCTTAGATGTGGGCCTCAATCAGCCCCAGCATTTT. Translating gives CASSLDVGLNQPQHF.

This clonotype occurred once. This chain joins TRBV2 and TRBJ1-2, with D unclear. Looked up from germline, CDR1 is SNHLY and CDR2 is FYNNEI. With 4 bases removed from V and 4 bases from J, the gap between germline ends came to 19 bases. This CDR3 has 16 amino acids. CDR3 coding DNA: TGTGCCAGCAGTGGAGCGCTTCTATGGGCACGCTATGGCTACACCTTC. It codes for CASSGALLWARYGYTF. The entire variable domain, with the rest obtained from reference TRBV2 and TRBJ1-2, is as follows: EPEVTQTPSHQVTQMGQEVILRCVPISNHLYFYWYRQILGQKVEFLVSFYNNEISEKSEIFDDQFSVERPDGSNFTLKIRSTKLEDSAMYFCASSGALLWARYGYTFGSGTRLTVV.

This clonotype occurred many times. The rearrangement joins TRBV28 to TRBJ2-4; 8 bases line up with TRBD1. The V and J ends lost 4 bases and 6 bases, in that order; junction bases with no gene match: 8. Looked up from germline, CDR1 is MDHEN and CDR2 is SYDVKM. CDR3 size: 15 residues. CDR3 loop: CASSSQGARGNIQYF. The CDR3, as DNA: TGTGCCAGCAGTTCTCAGGGGGCGCGGGGAAACATTCAGTACTTC.